This T cell receptor beta chain was sequenced for a study of cytomegalovirus exposure and HLA in healthy donors. Notes on the study in general: Immune exposure information comprised only CMV serostatus.

Among the donors, all were healthy bone marrow donors. This CDR3 is built from 11 residues. Trimming took off 5 bases at V and 8 bases at J, with 9 bases between the two ends. Germline lookup yields CDR1 SEHNR and CDR2 FQNEAQ (reference sequence). Vbeta (60) and Jbeta (13) primers were used in the PCR. TCRdb keeps only in-frame clones here, not all; method: immunoSEQ multiplex PCR. This table holds about 130,000 clones, about 78% found once. As regards this clone: The antigen remains unidentified.

This clonotype was sampled from a female donor in good health and CMV-seronegative. The V and J genes are TRBV7-9 and TRBJ1-2; D is ambiguous. Sequenced material: PBMCs. CDR3: CASSHRWGYTF. The CDR3 DNA reads as TGTGCCAGCAGCCATAGATGGGGCTACACCTTC.